The 28 T cell receptor beta chains presented below share a single source sample, sequenced in a study of cytomegalovirus exposure and HLA in healthy donors. Data came from immunoSEQ multiplex PCR; TCRdb stores just in-frame clones and leaves some out. This sample has 110,000 to 150,000 clones, with around 90% found just once. Sequencing input: PBMCs. The origin of the receptors is a woman aged 18-30 years in good health and CMV-seropositive.

This chain connects TRBV28 to TRBJ1-2, with 9 bases aligning to TRBD1. After removal of 7 bases from V and 8 bases from J, the junction contained 8 bases not matched to a gene. In germline, CDR1 is MDHEN, CDR2 SYDVKM. CDR3 size: 13 residues. The CDR3, as DNA: TGTGCCAGCACCGTTGGGACAGGGCCGGGCTACACCTTC. Amino acid sequence: CASTVGTGPGYTF.

V and J are TRBV29-1 and TRBJ2-7, with 7 bases lining up with TRBD2. The CDR3 runs 13 residues. Per the germline V gene, CDR1 is SQVTM and CDR2 is ANQGSEA. The ends lost 3 bases at V and 4 bases at J; junction bases unmatched: 6. CDR3 DNA sequence: TGCAGCGTTGAGCGGGAGTCGGGATACGAGCAGTACTTC. The encoded protein is CSVERESGYEQYF.

This chain links TRBV4-2 with TRBJ2-3; 10 positions agree with TRBD1. This CDR3 region has 16 residues. Germline assignment: CDR1 LGHNA and CDR2 YNFKEQ. With V trimmed by 3 bases and J by 6 bases, 9 bases remained unmatched. The CDR3 here is CASSQITTGGADTQYF. The DNA for the CDR3 is TGTGCCAGCAGCCAGATAACGACAGGGGGCGCGGATACGCAGTATTTT.

The chain links TRBV5-3 to TRBJ1-2; a weak D match, TRBD1 (5 bases). TRBV5-3 carries the ORF label, with uncertain function. V lost 0 bases and J lost 3, with 6 bases in between. The CDR3 has 13 amino acids. As DNA, the CDR3 is TGTGCCAGAAGCTTGGGGGGCGACTATGGCTACACCTTC. This codes for CARSLGGDYGYTF.

The rearrangement joins TRBV2 to TRBJ2-7; 12 bases fit TRBD1. CDR1 is SNHLY, CDR2 FYNNEI, per germline. The CDR3 sequence is 13 residues long. V lost 10 bases to trimming and J lost 6 bases; unmatched junction nucleotides: 7. CDR3 coding DNA: TGTGCCACCAACCGGGACAGGGGGCTCGAGCAGTACTTC. Encoded protein: CATNRDRGLEQYF.

This clone was detected only once. The CDR3 is CASTEEWLAGGSEQFF. In nucleotides, the CDR3 is TGTGCCAGCACCGAGGAATGGCTAGCGGGAGGAAGTGAGCAGTTCTTC. The chain joins TRBV2 to TRBJ2-1; TRBD2 agrees at 11 bases. V was pared by 7 bases and J by 9 bases, with 14 bases of the junction left unmatched. From germline, CDR1 is SNHLY and CDR2 FYNNEI. CDR3 length: 16 residues. The full variable domain, in which reference TRBV2 and TRBJ2-1 provide the parts outside the CDR3, is EPEVTQTPSHQVTQMGQEVILRCVPISNHLYFYWYRQILGQKVEFLVSFYNNEISEKSEIFDDQFSVERPDGSNFTLKIRSTKLEDSAMYFCASTEEWLAGGSEQFFGPGTRLTVL.

V gene TRBV5-1 combines with J gene TRBJ2-3; 8 bases are a match to TRBD2. V gave up 4 bases and J gave up 8 bases; unmatched junction bases: 15. This CDR3 contains 16 residues. Germline-derived CDR1 and CDR2 are SGHRS and YFSETQ. This CDR3 is CASSPLRAGEQGTQYF. The CDR3 nucleotides read TGCGCCAGCAGCCCCCTCCGAGCGGGGGAGCAGGGTACGCAGTATTTT.

This chain joins TRBV29-1 and TRBJ2-1, with 7 nucleotides matching TRBD2. This CDR3 region has 12 residues. Germline CDR1 and CDR2: SQVTM and ANQGSEA. J gave up 5 bases and V 7 bases, and 5 bases lay outside the gene matches. This CDR3 is CSGGGGNNEQFF. The CDR3, as DNA: TGCAGCGGGGGGGGAGGCAACAATGAGCAGTTCTTC.

The chain recombines TRBV7-6 with TRBJ1-1, with TRBD1 matching 7 bases. Trimming took 2 bases from V and 1 from J; bases not matched to a gene: 4. CDR1 is SGHVS and CDR2 is FNYEAQ in the germline V gene. The CDR3 extends over 15 amino acids. CDR3: CASSLSGTANTEAFF. The CDR3 DNA reads as TGTGCCAGCAGCTTATCCGGGACAGCGAACACTGAAGCTTTCTTT.

This chain joins TRBV5-6 and TRBJ2-7; TRBD1 matches 8 bases. The CDR3 runs to 14 residues. V lost 4 bases, J lost 3 bases, and 6 bases stayed unmatched. CDR1 is SGHDT, CDR2 YYEEEE, per germline. The CDR3 DNA reads TGTGCCAGCAGCCCTGGGACAGGCCGCTACGAGCAGTACTTC. Protein product: CASSPGTGRYEQYF.

The rearrangement joins TRBV19 to TRBJ1-1; D remains unclear. CDR1 LNHDA and CDR2 SQIVND come from the germline V gene (reference sequence). The CDR3 length is 15 residues. V lost 4 bases, J lost 5 bases, and 17 bases lay in between. CDR3: CASSKGAGMGTEAFF. DNA of the CDR3: TGTGCCAGTAGTAAAGGAGCGGGGATGGGGACTGAAGCTTTCTTT.

CDR3 in DNA: TGTGCCAGCAGAAGCCCCTCCTACAATGAGCAGTTCTTC. It specifies CASRSPSYNEQFF. V is TRBV28 and J is TRBJ2-1; D is uncertain. CDR1 and CDR2 from the germline V gene are MDHEN and SYDVKM. Trimming removed 6 bases at V and 0 bases at J, with 6 bases between. This CDR3 comprises 13 residues. The whole variable domain, remainder taken from reference TRBV28 and TRBJ2-1, is DVKVTQSSRYLVKRTGEKVFLECVQDMDHENMFWYRQDPGLGLRLIYFSYDVKMKEKGDIPEGYSVSREKKERFSLILESASTNQTSMYLCASRSPSYNEQFFGPGTRLTVL.

In nucleotides, the CDR3 is TGTGCCAGCAGCTTGTGGGGACAGCACTATGGCTACACCTTC. Residues: CASSLWGQHYGYTF. This chain connects TRBV5-8 to TRBJ1-2; 7 bases are a match to TRBD1. The germline CDR1 and CDR2 sequences are SGHTS and YDEGEE. CDR3 length equals 14 residues. V was clipped by 1 base and J by 3 bases; unmatched bases: 3.

V and J are TRBV2 and TRBJ2-1; 11 nucleotides match TRBD1. The germline CDR1 and CDR2 sequences are SNHLY and FYNNEI. The CDR3 is made up of 15 amino acids. V lost 6 bases and J lost 3; bases outside the gene matches: 4. CDR3 DNA sequence: TGTGCCAGCAGCCGGGACAGGGGGTTCTACAATGAGCAGTTCTTC. Amino acid sequence: CASSRDRGFYNEQFF.

The chain employs TRBV4-1 and TRBJ2-1, with a possible D match to TRBD2 (6 bases). This CDR3 has 14 residues. Germline V gene sequence: CDR1 MGHRA, CDR2 YSYEKL. Trimming removed 4 bases at V and 9 bases at J, with 16 bases between. The chain's CDR3 is CASSRLRELGEQFF. For the CDR3, the DNA is TGCGCCAGCAGCCGCTTACGGGAGCTTGGTGAGCAGTTCTTC.

The chain uses TRBV28 and TRBJ2-1; weak D call: TRBD2 (5 bases). Germline lookup yields CDR1 MDHEN and CDR2 SYDVKM. Trimming took 5 bases from V and 0 from J, leaving 17 bases between them. The CDR3 is 17 residues long. The CDR3 nucleotides are TGTGCCAGCAGTCGACCCACCCTCCGGGACTCCTACAATGAGCAGTTCTTC. Protein: CASSRPTLRDSYNEQFF.

The chain uses TRBV28 and TRBJ2-7, with 8 positions matching TRBD2. This CDR3 region has 16 residues. Germline lookup yields CDR1 MDHEN and CDR2 SYDVKM. The trim removed 5 bases at V and 5 bases at J, leaving 14 bases unmatched. This CDR3 is CASSPILAGLDNEQYF. For the CDR3, the DNA is TGTGCCAGCAGTCCCATTCTAGCGGGCCTAGACAACGAGCAGTACTTC.

This rearrangement joins TRBV7-6 to TRBJ2-2; 10 bases are shared with TRBD2. The CDR3 has 16 residues. CDR1 is SGHVS and CDR2 is FNYEAQ in the germline V gene. J lost 4 bases, V lost 5 bases, and 7 bases had no gene match. CDR3 amino acids: CASSISGGASTGELFF. CDR3 nucleotides: TGTGCCAGCAGCATAAGCGGGGGGGCATCCACCGGGGAGCTGTTTTTT. The variable domain in full, with the rest retrieved from reference TRBV7-6 and TRBJ2-2, is GAGVSQSPRYKVTKRGQDVALRCDPISGHVSLYWYRQALGQGPEFLTYFNYEAQQDKSGLPNDRFSAERPEGSISTLTIQRTEQRDSAMYRCASSISGGASTGELFFGEGSRLTVL.

This clone was seen only a few times. The chain has TRBV30 and TRBJ1-1, with D hard to call. Germline CDR1 is GTSNPN and CDR2 is SVGIG (reference sequence). The CDR3 has 12 amino acids. V was pared by 3 bases and J by 8 bases, with 13 bases between. Here the CDR3 reads CAWSPKWREAFF. In nucleotides, the CDR3 is TGTGCCTGGAGCCCAAAGTGGAGGGAAGCTTTCTTT. Full variable domain (missing parts from reference TRBV30 and TRBJ1-1): SQTIHQWPATLVQPVGSPLSLECTVEGTSNPNLYWYRQAAGRGLQLLFYSVGIGQISSEVPQNLSASRPQDRQFILSSKKLLLSDSGFYLCAWSPKWREAFFGQGTRLTVV.

The rearrangement joins TRBV25-1 to TRBJ2-5, with D perhaps TRBD2 (5 bases). The V and J ends lost 2 bases and 8 bases respectively, with 15 bases between them. Germline-derived CDR1 and CDR2 are MGHDK and SYGVNS. The CDR3 consists of 14 residues. CDR3 DNA sequence: TGTGCCAGCAGTGAAAGAGTTCGGGATCAAACCCAGTACTTC. As protein: CASSERVRDQTQYF.

The chain employs TRBV7-9 and TRBJ2-1, with D possibly TRBD2 on 5 matching bases. This CDR3 region has 15 residues. V lost 5 bases and J 5 bases, leaving 16 bases between the germline ends. Per germline, CDR1 SEHNR and CDR2 FQNEAQ (reference sequence). The chain's CDR3 is CASSPAAATDNEQFF. CDR3 DNA sequence: TGTGCCAGCAGCCCAGCAGCGGCTACGGACAATGAGCAGTTCTTC.

The chain is built from TRBV9 and TRBJ2-3; the D is unclear. This CDR3 is built from 16 residues. The ends were cut back, 0 bases at V and 4 bases at J, with 15 bases in the middle. Germline CDR1 SGDLS, CDR2 YYNGEE. The CDR3 region is CASSVDLLISPDTQYF. In nucleotides, the CDR3 is TGTGCCAGCAGCGTAGACTTACTGATTTCCCCAGATACGCAGTATTTT.

The chain is built from TRBV7-6 and TRBJ1-1; maybe TRBD1 (5 bases). This CDR3 has 14 amino acids. Per germline, CDR1 SGHVS and CDR2 FNYEAQ. V lost 1 base to trimming and J lost 4 bases, with 10 bases between them. The CDR3 coding sequence is TGTGCCAGCAGCTTAGGGGGGGTTGGCACTGAAGCTTTCTTT. Amino acids: CASSLGGVGTEAFF.

The chain employs TRBV25-1 and TRBJ2-5; D is possibly TRBD2 (7 bases). V gave up 5 bases and J gave up 5 bases, with 18 bases separating them. The CDR3 totals 15 residues. CDR1 MGHDK and CDR2 SYGVNS come from the germline V gene. The CDR3 sequence is CASSLHPGEGETQYF. Here the CDR3 DNA reads TGTGCCAGCAGTCTCCACCCAGGGGAGGGGGAGACCCAGTACTTC.

Only a few counts were recorded for this clone. V is TRBV7-8 and J is TRBJ1-2, with 7 bases lining up with TRBD1. The CDR3 consists of 14 residues. Germline values: CDR1 SGHVS, CDR2 FQNEAQ. V gave up 5 bases and J gave up 4 bases; unmatched junction bases: 7. For the CDR3, the DNA is TGTGCCAGCAGCCTAGGACAGGATGTCTATGGCTACACCTTC. This translates into CASSLGQDVYGYTF. Full variable domain (missing parts from reference TRBV7-8 and TRBJ1-2): GAGVSQSPRYKVAKRGQDVALRCDPISGHVSLFWYQQALGQGPEFLTYFQNEAQLDKSGLPSDRFFAERPEGSVSTLKIQRTQQEDSAVYLCASSLGQDVYGYTFGSGTRLTVV.

This chain uses TRBV2 with TRBJ1-1, with unresolved D. The CDR3 loop spans 15 amino acids. CDR1 SNHLY and CDR2 FYNNEI come from the germline V gene. Trimming removed 6 bases from V and 0 bases from J, with 14 bases in between. The CDR3 DNA follows: TGTGCCAGCAGCGAACTTCCGGGAGTGAACACTGAAGCTTTCTTT. Its translation: CASSELPGVNTEAFF.

This rearrangement joins TRBV7-2 to TRBJ2-1; the match to TRBD2 covers 8 bases. V lost 4 bases, J lost 2 bases, and 7 bases stayed unmatched. The germline CDR1 and CDR2 sequences are SGHTA and FQGNSA. The CDR3 is made up of 16 amino acids. The DNA of the CDR3 is TGTGCCAGCAGCTCCGGGGGGGCAGGCACCTACAATGAGCAGTTCTTC. Translating it yields CASSSGGAGTYNEQFF. The full variable domain, rest sourced from reference TRBV7-2 and TRBJ2-1, is GAGVSQSPSNKVTEKGKDVELRCDPISGHTALYWYRQSLGQGLEFLIYFQGNSAPDKSGLPSDRFSAERTGGSVSTLTIQRTQQEDSAVYLCASSSGGAGTYNEQFFGPGTRLTVL.

The V gene is TRBV28, the J gene TRBJ1-1; D remains ambiguous. The CDR3 loop spans 13 amino acids. Trimming removed 3 bases from V and 6 bases from J, with 11 bases in between. Germline values: CDR1 MDHEN, CDR2 SYDVKM. This CDR3 is CASSFLARAEAFF. The DNA for the CDR3 is TGTGCCAGCAGTTTCTTGGCCCGGGCTGAAGCTTTCTTT.